Listed here are 23 T cell receptor beta chains from one sample, sequenced in a study of quantifying T cell responses using KT2 cells. Turning to the study itself: cDNA was made from DNase-treated RNA using alpha and beta constant primers.

Each cDNA got a UMI-containing oligo ligated at its 3' end. The first PCR ran roughly 4 cycles with an equimolar RC1.1 and RC1.2 beta primer mix. TCRdb recomputed calls from the UMI-ligation and nested PCR reads with MiXCR, one row per CDR3 protein. The data show tens of thousands of distinct CDR3 sequences, 6% to 8% seen once. The sequenced sample consisted of PBMCs spiked with cells of the T cell clone KT2. These receptors were obtained from a human donor.

A few counts support this clonotype. V and J are TRBV6-6 and TRBJ1-6; TRBD1 matches 7 bases. Germline V gene data show CDR1 as MNHNY and CDR2 as SVGAGI (reference sequence). The CDR3 extends over 14 amino acids. V was pared by 8 bases and J by 9 bases, with 10 bases of the junction left unmatched. The CDR3 region is CASCTGQDVSPLHF. CDR3 coding DNA: TGTGCCAGCTGTACCGGACAGGATGTTTCACCCCTCCACTTT.

Many counts were recorded for this clonotype. The chain joins TRBV29-1 to TRBJ1-1; no reliable D call. Germline lookup yields CDR1 SQVTM and CDR2 ANQGSEA. This CDR3 spans 10 amino acids. V lost 7 bases to trimming and J lost 5 bases, with 8 bases between them. The CDR3 protein is CSADPTEAFF. Written as DNA, the CDR3 is TGCAGCGCTGATCCGACTGAAGCTTTCTTT.

The sample holds many counts of this clonotype. The V gene is TRBV12-3 or TRBV12-4, the J gene TRBJ1-1; D might be TRBD1 (6 bases). The CDR3 loop spans 14 amino acids. V was shortened by 4 bases and J by 5 bases, with 14 bases between the two germline ends. The CDR3 DNA is TGTGCCAGCAGTTATACAGGGAGTTGGACTGAAGCTTTCTTT. This gives the protein CASSYTGSWTEAFF.

This chain uses TRBV9 with TRBJ2-7; D perhaps matches TRBD1 (7 bases). This CDR3 has 16 residues. CDR1 and CDR2 (germline): SGDLS, YYNGEE. V was pared by 4 bases and J by 5 bases, with 22 bases between. Here the CDR3 DNA reads TGTGCCAGCAGCAGAGGGGGGTCGACAGGGCTGGACGAGCAGTACTTC. This translates into CASSRGGSTGLDEQYF. The whole variable domain, remainder taken from reference TRBV9 and TRBJ2-7, is DSGVTQTPKHLITATGQRVTLRCSPRSGDLSVYWYQQSLDQGLQFLIQYYNGEERAKGNILERFSAQQFPDLHSELNLSSLELGDSALYFCASSRGGSTGLDEQYFGPGTRLTVT.

This clonotype was detected many times. The gene calls are TRBV29-1 and TRBJ2-3; D not resolved. This CDR3 spans 13 amino acids. Germline assignment: CDR1 SQVTM and CDR2 ANQGSEA. Trimming took 6 bases from V and 2 from J, leaving 12 bases between them. CDR3 bases: TGCAGCGTAGGTCCCCCACCCACAGATACGCAGTATTTT. Protein: CSVGPPPTDTQYF.

The CDR3 nucleotides read TGTGCCAGCAGCCCCCCGGGGTTTACGAACACTGAAGCTTTCTTT. It specifies CASSPPGFTNTEAFF. The rearrangement joins TRBV3-1 to TRBJ1-1; D is unclear. Germline CDR1 reads LGHDT; CDR2 reads YNNKEL (reference sequence). The CDR3 totals 15 residues. V lost 4 bases and J 1 base, leaving 13 bases between the germline ends.

This clonotype has just a few counts. The V and J genes are TRBV7-3 and TRBJ2-3; D not certain. V was clipped by 0 bases and J by 0 bases, with 10 bases between them. This CDR3 has 16 amino acids. Germline CDR1 SGHTA, CDR2 FQGTGA. The CDR3 coding sequence is TGTGCCAGCAGCTTAACGGGGTTAGAGAGCACAGATACGCAGTATTTT. Its translation is CASSLTGLESTDTQYF.

This clonotype was detected only a few times. The V gene is TRBV12-3 or TRBV12-4, the J gene TRBJ1-5; 7 bases fit TRBD1. The CDR3 is made up of 17 amino acids. V shed 1 base and J 0 bases; nucleotides not matched to a gene: 6. CDR3 residues: CASSLGTTGNSNQPQHF. The DNA of the CDR3 is TGTGCCAGCAGTTTAGGCACGACAGGGAATAGCAATCAGCCCCAGCATTTT.

This clonotype came up many times. The chain recombines TRBV6-5 with TRBJ1-5; 7 nucleotides align to TRBD1. This CDR3 region has 15 residues. With 6 bases clipped from V and 3 bases from J, the junction kept 8 bases outside the gene matches. CDR1 and CDR2 from the germline V gene are MNHEY and SVGAGI. In DNA form, the CDR3 reads TGTGCCAGCAGAGCCGGGGACAGCCACAATCAGCCCCAGCATTTT. Translation: CASRAGDSHNQPQHF.

The chain recombines TRBV10-3 with TRBJ1-6; tentatively, D is TRBD1 (6 bases). V dropped 7 bases and J dropped 4 bases, with 11 bases sitting between them. Germline V gene sequence: CDR1 ENHRY, CDR2 SYGVKD. The CDR3 is 14 residues long. DNA for the CDR3: TGTGCCATCAAAGAGGGGGGTTATAATTCACCCCTCCACTTT. Protein sequence: CAIKEGGYNSPLHF.

This clonotype was recorded at least ten times. The CDR3, as DNA: TGCGCCAGCAGCTTTCTGGCCGGTGAGTTCTACGAGCAGTACTTC. This gives the protein CASSFLAGEFYEQYF. This chain uses TRBV5-1 with TRBJ2-7; D remains unclear. Trimming left V 2 bases short and J 3 bases short, with 15 bases between. The CDR3 length is 15 residues. Germline V gives CDR1 SGHRS, CDR2 YFSETQ.

This clonotype was detected many times. This chain connects TRBV29-1 to TRBJ2-5; D is possibly TRBD2 (6 bases). The CDR3 totals 13 residues. Germline CDR1 is SQVTM and CDR2 is ANQGSEA. Trimming stripped 6 bases from V and 8 bases from J, with 19 bases between. The CDR3 coding sequence is TGCAGCGTCAGCCCGACGCCGGGGGTTACCCAGTACTTC. Translating it yields CSVSPTPGVTQYF.

This chain connects TRBV4-1 to TRBJ1-1; possible D gene TRBD1, 6 bases. Germline V gene lookup returns CDR1 MGHRA and CDR2 YSYEKL. There are 13 residues in the CDR3. Trimming pared 5 bases from V and 5 bases from J, leaving 12 bases between. The CDR3, as DNA: TGCGCCAGCAGCAACAGGGCACGTACTGAAGCTTTCTTT. Amino acids: CASSNRARTEAFF.

The sample holds a few counts of this clonotype. The chain carries TRBV10-3 and TRBJ2-1; D is unresolved. This CDR3 contains 15 residues. Germline-derived CDR1 and CDR2 are ENHRY and SYGVKD. Trimming stripped 2 bases from V and 5 bases from J, with 13 bases between. In DNA form, the CDR3 reads TGTGCCATCAGTGAGGCCGCGGCGGTGAACAATGAGCAGTTCTTC. Translated: CAISEAAAVNNEQFF.

At least ten counts were recorded for this clonotype. J is TRBJ1-2 and V is TRBV30; TRBD1 is a possible D gene (5 bases). Trimming stripped 2 bases from V and 2 bases from J, with 15 bases between. The CDR3 spans 15 residues. The germline V gene has CDR1 GTSNPN and CDR2 SVGIG (reference sequence). The CDR3 reads CAWSLRGLRNYGYTF. Written as DNA, the CDR3 is TGTGCCTGGAGTTTACGGGGCCTAAGGAACTATGGCTACACCTTC.

This clonotype was found a few times. CDR3 region: CASSSRTVKTTDTQYF. In nucleotides, the CDR3 is TGTGCCAGCAGCTCCCGGACTGTTAAGACCACAGATACGCAGTATTTT. The chain has TRBV5-8 and TRBJ2-3, with D possibly TRBD2 on 5 matching bases. The V end was cut by 3 bases, the J end by 2 bases, with 16 bases between. CDR1 and CDR2 (germline): SGHTS, YDEGEE. The CDR3 runs 16 residues.

This clonotype was detected ten times or more. This chain uses TRBV6-5 with TRBJ1-1; D is uncertain. CDR3 size: 15 residues. Between the trimmed V and J ends, which lost 0 bases and 1 base, there was a span of 9 bases. Germline V gene sequence: CDR1 MNHEY, CDR2 SVGAGI. In DNA, the CDR3 is TGTGCCAGCAGTTACTCTAGGAAAAGGAACACTGAAGCTTTCTTT. It yields the protein CASSYSRKRNTEAFF.

This clonotype was seen repeatedly, ten times or more. This chain uses TRBV7-2 with TRBJ1-6; D call uncertain. Trimming pared 4 bases from V and 4 bases from J, leaving 5 bases between. Germline loops: CDR1 SGHTA, CDR2 FQGNSA. The CDR3 spans 13 residues. CDR3 region: CASSSWYNSPLHF. CDR3 in DNA: TGTGCCAGCAGCTCCTGGTATAATTCACCCCTCCACTTT.

Remarks on this clonotype: One end of the junction varies from germline; a read error may be responsible. J is TRBJ2-3 and V is TRBV7-7, with 7 bases fitting TRBD2. The CDR3 extends over 15 amino acids. Germline loops: CDR1 SSHAT, CDR2 FNYEAQ (reference sequence). The CDR3 here is CASSQSGARTDTQYF. The CDR3, as DNA: TGTGCTAGCAGCCAAAGCGGGGCACGCACAGATACGCAGTATTTT.

A few counts support this clonotype. The chain links TRBV7-8 to TRBJ2-3; 7 nucleotides match TRBD2. Germline CDR1 reads SGHVS; CDR2 reads FQNEAQ. This CDR3 comprises 12 residues. The V and J ends lost 8 bases and 6 bases, in that order; junction bases with no gene match: 5. The CDR3: CASGRTRDTQYF. Written as DNA, the CDR3 is TGTGCCAGCGGTAGGACTAGGGATACGCAGTATTTT.

The table lists this clonotype with a few counts. The junction shows a germline mismatch at one end, possibly a read error. The genes are TRBV7-2 and TRBJ2-5; 8 bases agree with TRBD2. The CDR3 loop spans 14 amino acids. Germline V CDR1 and CDR2: SGHTA, FQGNSA. The CDR3 here is CASSLAGRSETQYF. The CDR3 bases are TGTGCCAGCAGCCTAGCGGGTCGATCAGAGACCCAGTACTTC.

This clonotype was picked up many times. V gene TRBV29-1 combines with J gene TRBJ1-2; D gene uncertain. Trimming took off 1 base at V and 0 bases at J, with 9 bases between the two ends. This CDR3 spans 14 amino acids. CDR1 SQVTM and CDR2 ANQGSEA come from the germline V gene. For the CDR3, the DNA is TGCAGCGTTGAAGTTCGCAGAACTAACTATGGCTACACCTTC. It specifies CSVEVRRTNYGYTF.

The V and J genes are TRBV7-9 and TRBJ1-2; D is unresolved. The CDR3 runs 15 residues. V shed 1 base and J shed 4 bases, with 13 bases lying between them. Looked up from germline, CDR1 is SEHNR and CDR2 is FQNEAQ (reference sequence). In DNA form, the CDR3 reads TGTGCCAGCAGCTTAGGATACAGAGGCCCCTATGGCTACACCTTC. Its translation: CASSLGYRGPYGYTF.